What follows are 17 T cell receptor beta chains derived from one specimen sequenced in a study of post-analysis software for immune sequencing data. The TCR beta cDNA libraries carried unique molecular identifiers. TCRdb fed the PCR reads into MiXCR, producing one record per CDR3 protein. The sample has approximately 730,000 distinct CDR3 sequences; just under 30% are singletons. Notes on the study in general: Relative to controls, patients had five TRBV segments at higher frequency, with TRBV5-6, TRBV5-1 and TRBV20-1 among these.

No cognate antigen is known for these TCRs. The sample was blood. Receptors were obtained from a girl aged 5-17 years with multiple sclerosis.

The chain is built from TRBV5-4 and TRBJ2-1, with 11 bases matching TRBD1. There are 15 residues in the CDR3. Germline V gene sequence: CDR1 SGHNT, CDR2 YYREEE (reference sequence). V trimming: 0 bases; J trimming: 9 bases; junction bases outside the gene matches: 5. The CDR3 here is CASSLGDRGYLEQFF. The CDR3 nucleotides are TGTGCCAGCAGCTTGGGGGACAGGGGGTATCTTGAGCAGTTCTTC.

This clonotype was picked up a small number of times. This chain connects TRBV7-9 to TRBJ2-5, with D perhaps matching TRBD1 (6 bases). V lost 1 base and J lost 3, with 18 bases in between. Germline assignment: CDR1 SEHNR and CDR2 FQNEAQ (reference sequence). The CDR3 extends over 17 amino acids. The CDR3: CASSLVSWTDSKETQYF. CDR3 DNA: TGTGCCAGCAGCTTAGTGAGTTGGACAGACAGTAAAGAGACCCAGTACTTC. The full variable domain, completed using reference TRBV7-9 and TRBJ2-5, is DTGVSQNPRHKITKRGQNVTFRCDPISEHNRLYWYRQTLGQGPEFLTYFQNEAQLEKSRLLSDRFSAERPKGSFSTLEIQRTEQGDSAMYLCASSLVSWTDSKETQYFGPGTRLLVL.

In nucleotides, the CDR3 is TGTGCCAGCAGCGGGACAGGGGGAGATACGCAGTATTTT. Translating gives CASSGTGGDTQYF. The genes are TRBV2 and TRBJ2-3; 11 positions agree with TRBD1. Unmatched junction bases numbered 1, after V lost 6 bases and J lost 5 bases. The CDR3 is made up of 13 amino acids. CDR1 and CDR2 (germline): SNHLY, FYNNEI.

This CDR3 reads CASSSTGTSGTPRTYEQYF. CDR3 bases: TGCGCCAGCAGCTCTACCGGGACTAGCGGGACTCCCCGAACCTACGAGCAGTACTTC. This sequence joins TRBV5-1 and TRBJ2-7; 13 bases map to TRBD2. This CDR3 has 19 residues. With 3 bases clipped from V and 2 bases from J, the junction kept 14 bases outside the gene matches. Germline V lookup: CDR1 SGHRS, CDR2 YFSETQ.

This clonotype was counted only a few times. The genes are TRBV20-1 and TRBJ2-1; D not resolved. CDR3 length equals 12 residues. The germline V gene has CDR1 DFQATT and CDR2 SNEGSKA (reference sequence). The V end lost 6 bases, the J end lost 3 bases, and 9 bases lay between the germline ends. This chain's CDR3 is CSAPADYNEQFF. The DNA for the CDR3 is TGCAGTGCCCCGGCGGACTACAATGAGCAGTTCTTC.

A few counts support this clonotype. The chain employs TRBV20-1 and TRBJ2-5; D is ambiguous. The CDR3 length is 11 residues. The V end was cut by 5 bases, the J end by 5 bases, with 9 bases between. CDR1 and CDR2 (germline): DFQATT, SNEGSKA (reference sequence). The CDR3 loop is CSARSLETQYF. In DNA, the CDR3 is TGCAGTGCTCGGAGCCTCGAGACCCAGTACTTC.

This clonotype was seen a handful of times. The chain carries TRBV12-3 or TRBV12-4 and TRBJ2-1, with D possibly matching TRBD1 (6 bases). Between the trimmed V and J ends, which lost 7 bases and 9 bases, there was a span of 22 bases. This CDR3 has 15 amino acids. For the CDR3, the DNA is TGTGCCAGCACCCTCAGGGACATTCAGTCACGTGAGCAGTTCTTC. Translated, it gives CASTLRDIQSREQFF.

The genes are TRBV24-1 and TRBJ2-3; unclear D gene. This CDR3 has 13 amino acids. Deletions cut 5 bases from V and 1 base from J, with 6 bases between. CDR1 is KGHDR, CDR2 SFDVKD, per germline. CDR3 nucleotide sequence: TGTGCCACCAGTGGAACAGGCACAGATACGCAGTATTTT. It codes for CATSGTGTDTQYF.

This clonotype was observed a handful of times. The chain links TRBV5-6 to TRBJ1-2, with 7 bases that match TRBD1. This CDR3 contains 16 residues. V shed 1 base and J 2 bases; nucleotides not matched to a gene: 8. Germline CDR1 reads SGHDT; CDR2 reads YYEEEE. In nucleotides, the CDR3 is TGTGCCAGCAGCTTGCGTGGTCCAGGGGGAAACTATGGCTACACCTTC. Protein sequence: CASSLRGPGGNYGYTF.

This clonotype was counted at least ten times. The chain employs TRBV7-9 and TRBJ2-7; possible D gene TRBD2, 5 bases. The CDR3 spans 12 residues. Germline V gives CDR1 SEHNR, CDR2 FQNEAQ (reference sequence). V lost 8 bases, J lost 0 bases, and 8 bases lay in between. The CDR3 spells CASGGSSYEQYF. CDR3 nucleotides: TGTGCCAGCGGCGGGTCCTCCTACGAGCAGTACTTC.

DNA for the CDR3: TGCGCCAGCAGATCGAGGGGGGATGGCTACACCTTC. Its translation: CASRSRGDGYTF. The rearrangement links TRBV5-1 to TRBJ1-2, with D perhaps matching TRBD1 (6 bases). Germline V gene data show CDR1 as SGHRS and CDR2 as YFSETQ. The CDR3 contains 12 residues. The V gene lost 5 bases and the J gene lost 6 bases, with 11 bases spanning the gap.

This clonotype occurred once. This sequence joins TRBV20-1 and TRBJ2-2; 8 positions agree with TRBD1. This CDR3 has 15 amino acids. The germline V gene encodes CDR1 DFQATT and CDR2 SNEGSKA (reference sequence). Unmatched junction bases numbered 5, after V lost 0 bases and J lost 5 bases. The CDR3 reads CSARDVDRGTGELFF. CDR3 nucleotide sequence: TGCAGTGCTAGAGATGTTGACAGGGGAACCGGGGAGCTGTTTTTT.

The J gene is TRBJ2-3, the V gene TRBV7-9; D gene ambiguous. Trimming pared 5 bases from V and 3 bases from J, leaving 18 bases between. Germline CDR1 is SEHNR and CDR2 is FQNEAQ (reference sequence). This CDR3 has 16 residues. CDR3 in amino acids: CASSPSRDQTTDTQYF. The CDR3 nucleotides read TGTGCCAGCAGCCCCAGCCGCGACCAGACGACAGATACGCAGTATTTT.

This clonotype was seen more than once but under ten times. The CDR3 DNA reads TGTGCCAGCAGTGTGGAATCTGAGGGATCGAATACGCAGTATTTT. Amino acid sequence: CASSVESEGSNTQYF. The chain combines TRBV6-1 with TRBJ2-3; a possible D gene is TRBD2 (5 bases). V was cut by 4 bases and J by 7 bases, with 18 bases left in between. This CDR3 is 15 amino acids long. Germline loops: CDR1 MNHNS, CDR2 SASEGT.

CDR3 in amino acids: CASSLGLATFSTDTQYF. CDR3 bases: TGTGCCAGCAGCTTAGGTCTAGCGACCTTTAGCACAGATACGCAGTATTTT. The gene calls are TRBV7-2 and TRBJ2-3, with D perhaps matching TRBD2 (6 bases). CDR1 and CDR2 from the germline V gene are SGHTA and FQGNSA. The CDR3 has 17 amino acids. V lost 1 base to trimming and J lost 0 bases, with 14 bases between them.

The genes are TRBV7-2 and TRBJ2-7; TRBD1 might be the D (6 bases). The V end was cut by 3 bases, the J end by 1 base, with 10 bases between. Germline V gene lookup returns CDR1 SGHTA and CDR2 FQGNSA. The CDR3 runs to 14 residues. CDR3 in amino acids: CASSFYRGSYEQYF. Written as DNA, the CDR3 is TGTGCCAGCAGCTTCTATAGGGGGTCCTACGAGCAGTACTTC.

The table lists this clonotype with many counts. The rearrangement uses TRBV9 and TRBJ2-3, with a possible D match to TRBD2 (6 bases). The V gene lost 5 bases and the J gene lost 6 bases, with 13 bases spanning the gap. Germline lookup yields CDR1 SGDLS and CDR2 YYNGEE. The CDR3 sequence is 13 residues long. This CDR3 is CASSPLSGDTQYF. The CDR3 DNA reads TGTGCCAGCAGTCCTCTTAGCGGTGATACGCAGTATTTT.